The following is a TCR beta chain sequence with its context. Its matching antigen is unknown. J lost 9 bases, V lost 6 bases, and 10 bases had no gene match. The CDR3 runs to 15 residues. CDR1 and CDR2 (germline): MNHNY, SVGAGI (reference sequence). Sequential positive selection took CD4 T cells first, then CD8 T cells. The beta constant-region primer was an equimolar mix of two oligonucleotides covering TRBC1 and TRBC2. The ligated cDNA underwent four PCR rounds using SP2 and nested alpha and beta constant-region primers. TCRdb independently ran MiXCR on the UMI-ligation and nested PCR reads; one entry per CDR3 protein. The sample comprises more than 120,000 distinct CDR3 sequences, approximately 21% of which are singletons, and roughly 0.6% rests with the top ten. The data originate from a study of naive and memory T cell subsets. Study findings and constraints: TCR counts from RNA may reflect activation-linked expression changes. Especially in CD8 cells, naive repertoires contained a few larger clonotypes, possibly CD45RA-re-expressing memory cells.

V gene TRBV6-6 combines with J gene TRBJ2-1, with 11 bases matching TRBD1. The sample comprised naive CD8+ T cells from blood. This sequence originates from a human donor in good health. The CDR3 nucleotides are TGTGCCAGCAGCCTCCGGGACAGGGGGTTGGGTGAGCAGTTCTTC. Protein product: CASSLRDRGLGEQFF.